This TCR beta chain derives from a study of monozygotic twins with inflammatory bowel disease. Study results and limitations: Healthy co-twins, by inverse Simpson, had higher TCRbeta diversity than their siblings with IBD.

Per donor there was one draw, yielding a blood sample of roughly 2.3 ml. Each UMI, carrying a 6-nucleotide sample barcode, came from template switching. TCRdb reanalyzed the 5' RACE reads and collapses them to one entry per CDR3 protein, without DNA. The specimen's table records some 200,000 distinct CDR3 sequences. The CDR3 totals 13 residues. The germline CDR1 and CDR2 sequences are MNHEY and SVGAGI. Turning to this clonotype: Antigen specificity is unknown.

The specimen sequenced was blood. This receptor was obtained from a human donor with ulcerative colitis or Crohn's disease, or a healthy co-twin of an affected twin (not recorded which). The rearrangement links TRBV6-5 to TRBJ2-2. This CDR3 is CASRVPNTGELFF.